One sample yielded the 28 T cell receptor beta chains listed below, sequenced in a study of cytomegalovirus exposure and HLA in healthy donors. Profiling relied on immunoSEQ multiplex PCR, and the TCRdb table lists in-frame clones only, not all of them. The data show about 63,000 clones, 80% to 90% seen once. The sample was PBMCs. Receptors were obtained from a woman between 18 and 30 years old in good health and CMV-seronegative.

The chain carries TRBV7-9 and TRBJ1-4; 8 bases are a match to TRBD1. With 5 bases clipped from V and 5 bases from J, the junction kept 4 bases outside the gene matches. The CDR3 runs to 14 residues. Germline V gene lookup returns CDR1 SEHNR and CDR2 FQNEAQ (reference sequence). CDR3 sequence: CASSPGQENEKLFF. CDR3 nucleotides: TGTGCCAGCAGCCCGGGACAGGAAAATGAAAAACTGTTTTTT.

The V and J genes are TRBV19 and TRBJ2-3; D is ambiguous. V was clipped by 3 bases and J by 2 bases, with 9 bases between them. Germline loops: CDR1 LNHDA, CDR2 SQIVND (reference sequence). The length of the CDR3 is 14 residues. The CDR3 DNA reads as TGTGCCAGTAGTATGTCCGAGGCCACAGATACGCAGTATTTT. Encoded protein: CASSMSEATDTQYF.

The rearrangement joins TRBV5-4 to TRBJ1-2, with a weak D call TRBD1 (6 bases). Germline values: CDR1 SGHNT, CDR2 YYREEE (reference sequence). Trimming pared 0 bases from V and 5 bases from J, leaving 11 bases between. The length of the CDR3 is 14 residues. CDR3 nucleotide sequence: TGTGCCAGCAGCTTGGCCAGGGGCGTTTATGGCTACACCTTC. Amino acid sequence: CASSLARGVYGYTF.

The rearrangement links TRBV7-9 to TRBJ1-2; 7 bases map to TRBD1. The germline gives CDR1 SEHNR, CDR2 FQNEAQ (reference sequence). The CDR3 covers 15 residues. V shed 5 bases and J 6 bases; nucleotides not matched to a gene: 12. CDR3 nucleotide sequence: TGTGCCAGCAGCCCGCAATCGACAGGGCATGATGGCTACACCTTC. Its protein is CASSPQSTGHDGYTF.

The V call is TRBV18, the J call TRBJ1-2; the D is unclear. CDR3 size: 16 residues. The germline V gene encodes CDR1 KGHSH and CDR2 LQKENI. Trimming shortened V by 6 bases and J by 1 base, and 18 bases separated the two germline ends. The CDR3 spells CASSRTDPSGNYGYTF. CDR3 sequence (DNA): TGTGCCAGCTCCCGGACGGACCCAAGCGGTAACTATGGCTACACCTTC.

The V and J genes are TRBV28 and TRBJ1-1; no clear D. Germline assignment: CDR1 MDHEN and CDR2 SYDVKM. The CDR3 is 12 amino acids. V was trimmed by 2 bases and J by 4 bases, leaving 5 bases between them. Here the CDR3 reads CASSLSSTEAFF. As DNA, the CDR3 is TGTGCCAGCAGTTTAAGTAGCACTGAAGCTTTCTTT. Full variable domain (missing parts from reference TRBV28 and TRBJ1-1): DVKVTQSSRYLVKRTGEKVFLECVQDMDHENMFWYRQDPGLGLRLIYFSYDVKMKEKGDIPEGYSVSREKKERFSLILESASTNQTSMYLCASSLSSTEAFFGQGTRLTVV.

The rearrangement joins TRBV27 to TRBJ2-7; tentatively, D is TRBD2 (5 bases). Germline V gene data show CDR1 as MNHEY and CDR2 as SMNVEV (reference sequence). Deletions cut 2 bases from V and 5 bases from J, with 22 bases between. The length of the CDR3 is 17 residues. The DNA for the CDR3 is TGTGCCAGCAGTTTACCCCCCGTAAGTGGGAGTAAAGACGAGCAGTACTTC. Residues: CASSLPPVSGSKDEQYF.

The chain joins TRBV29-1 to TRBJ2-2, with TRBD2 identical over 10 bases. CDR1 and CDR2 from the germline V gene are SQVTM and ANQGSEA. CDR3 length equals 16 residues. V shed 6 bases, J shed 1 base, and the junction held 8 bases outside the gene matches. The CDR3 sequence is CSVQLGLAENTGELFF. In DNA, the CDR3 is TGCAGCGTCCAACTCGGACTAGCGGAGAACACCGGGGAGCTGTTTTTT.

This rearrangement joins TRBV5-1 to TRBJ2-3, with 8 positions matching TRBD2. This CDR3 spans 16 amino acids. From germline, CDR1 is SGHRS and CDR2 YFSETQ. Trimming cost V 4 bases and J 4 bases; bases outside gene matches: 11. Here the CDR3 DNA reads TGCGCCAGCAGCGGGATGACGGGAGGGTTGGCAGATACGCAGTATTTT. Translating it yields CASSGMTGGLADTQYF.

The chain is built from TRBV5-1 and TRBJ2-3; 10 nucleotides match TRBD2. The CDR3 is made up of 15 amino acids. With 4 bases clipped from V and 4 bases from J, the junction kept 6 bases outside the gene matches. Germline CDR1 reads SGHRS; CDR2 reads YFSETQ. CDR3: CASSPIAGGSDTQYF. In DNA form, the CDR3 reads TGCGCCAGCAGCCCAATAGCGGGAGGTTCAGATACGCAGTATTTT.

The chain combines TRBV19 with TRBJ1-4, with TRBD1 matching over 8 bases. This CDR3 has 15 residues. In germline, CDR1 is LNHDA, CDR2 SQIVND (reference sequence). With 0 bases clipped from V and 5 bases from J, the junction kept 2 bases outside the gene matches. CDR3 nucleotides: TGTGCCAGTAGTATAGACGGACAGGGAAATGAAAAACTGTTTTTT. This encodes CASSIDGQGNEKLFF.

This clone has just a few counts. V gene TRBV7-9 combines with J gene TRBJ2-7; 14 nucleotides match TRBD2. Germline V CDR1 and CDR2: SEHNR, FQNEAQ (reference sequence). CDR3 length: 16 residues. J gave up 2 bases and V 5 bases, and 5 bases lay outside the gene matches. CDR3 sequence reads: CASSKGTSGGAYEQYF. CDR3 nucleotide sequence: TGTGCCAGCAGCAAAGGGACTAGCGGGGGTGCCTACGAGCAGTACTTC.

This clone was seen a few times. The chain has TRBV7-2 and TRBJ1-1, with a possible D match to TRBD1 (6 bases). V was pared by 7 bases and J by 5 bases, with 14 bases between. Germline V gene lookup returns CDR1 SGHTA and CDR2 FQGNSA. The CDR3 has 13 amino acids. The CDR3 DNA is TGTGCCAGCACCTCACAGGGCCCAACTGAAGCTTTCTTT. Translated, it gives CASTSQGPTEAFF.

The rearrangement uses TRBV5-1 and TRBJ2-7, with 9 bases identical to TRBD1. The CDR3 length is 15 residues. The V segment lost 4 bases and the J segment 3 bases; nucleotides outside the gene matches: 8. Germline CDR1 is SGHRS and CDR2 is YFSETQ. The CDR3 here is CASSTQPGQGYEQYF. The CDR3 bases are TGCGCCAGCAGCACTCAACCGGGACAGGGCTACGAGCAGTACTTC.

The CDR3 bases are TGTGCCTGGAGTGGTTTGCGAAAACTGTTTTTT. As protein: CAWSGLRKLFF. The chain couples TRBV30 to TRBJ1-4, with no clear D. This CDR3 has 11 residues. Germline assignment: CDR1 GTSNPN and CDR2 SVGIG (reference sequence). Deletions cut 1 base from V and 10 bases from J, with 7 bases between.

The chain uses TRBV9 and TRBJ2-1; 12 bases agree with TRBD2. The germline V gene encodes CDR1 SGDLS and CDR2 YYNGEE. The ends lost 3 bases at V and 9 bases at J; junction bases unmatched: 7. There are 15 residues in the CDR3. CDR3 in amino acids: CASSGLAGDFGEQFF. CDR3 DNA sequence: TGTGCCAGCAGCGGACTAGCGGGGGACTTTGGTGAGCAGTTCTTC.

The chain joins TRBV28 to TRBJ1-1, with 7 bases matching TRBD1. The CDR3 consists of 15 residues. The germline CDR1 and CDR2 sequences are MDHEN and SYDVKM. Trimming at V came to 4 bases and at J to 0 bases, leaving 5 bases not matched to a gene. CDR3 amino acids: CASSSSGQLNTEAFF. CDR3 DNA sequence: TGTGCCAGCAGTTCCTCGGGACAGTTGAACACTGAAGCTTTCTTT.

The J gene is TRBJ2-3, the V gene TRBV2; D might be TRBD2 (5 bases). The CDR3 runs 14 residues. Trimming took 4 bases from V and 8 from J, leaving 16 bases between them. Per the germline V gene, CDR1 is SNHLY and CDR2 is FYNNEI. In nucleotides, the CDR3 is TGTGCCAGCAGTGGTTCCGGTTCTGGAGGTACGCAGTATTTT. Encoded protein: CASSGSGSGGTQYF. The complete variable domain, with remaining parts taken from reference TRBV2 and TRBJ2-3, reads EPEVTQTPSHQVTQMGQEVILRCVPISNHLYFYWYRQILGQKVEFLVSFYNNEISEKSEIFDDQFSVERPDGSNFTLKIRSTKLEDSAMYFCASSGSGSGGTQYFGPGTRLTVL.

The rearrangement links TRBV28 to TRBJ2-1; 8 bases agree with TRBD1. Germline CDR1 and CDR2: MDHEN and SYDVKM. CDR3 length equals 16 residues. V shed 8 bases, J shed 4 bases, and the junction held 13 bases outside the gene matches. The CDR3 DNA follows: TGTGCCAGCGATGGAGGGACAGGAGTCCCTTACAATGAGCAGTTCTTC. This gives the protein CASDGGTGVPYNEQFF.

This clone was found once. The sample holds other DNA sequences that translate to the same CDR3. The rearrangement joins TRBV28 to TRBJ1-5; D call uncertain. The CDR3 runs 11 residues. Germline CDR1 MDHEN, CDR2 SYDVKM. V lost 4 bases and J lost 5, with 3 bases in between. The CDR3 nucleotides are TGTGCCAGCAGTTCATATCAGCCCCAGCATTTT. Translation gives CASSSYQPQHF.

This chain joins TRBV6-6 and TRBJ2-1, with no clear D. This CDR3 spans 14 amino acids. Germline CDR1 reads MNHNY; CDR2 reads SVGAGI (reference sequence). Trimming left V 6 bases short and J 2 bases short, with 11 bases between. The CDR3 coding sequence is TGTGCCAGCAGCCCCCCAGGTACCTACAATGAGCAGTTCTTC. It encodes CASSPPGTYNEQFF.

The chain combines TRBV28 with TRBJ1-5; 7 bases line up with TRBD1. Germline V CDR1 and CDR2: MDHEN, SYDVKM. The CDR3 length is 15 residues. Unmatched junction bases numbered 6, after V lost 3 bases and J lost 4 bases. The CDR3 sequence is CASSFLGGRNQPQHF. As DNA, the CDR3 is TGTGCCAGCAGTTTTTTAGGGGGCCGGAATCAGCCCCAGCATTTT.

The chain employs TRBV27 and TRBJ2-5; possible D gene TRBD2, 6 bases. The germline V gene has CDR1 MNHEY and CDR2 SMNVEV (reference sequence). V was shortened by 3 bases and J by 3 bases, with 8 bases between the two germline ends. The CDR3 extends over 13 amino acids. CDR3 in DNA: TGTGCCAGCAGTTTGGGGGAGGAAGAGACCCAGTACTTC. Residues: CASSLGEEETQYF.

The chain combines TRBV4-1 with TRBJ2-2, with 9 bases matching TRBD1. The junction had 7 bases not matched to a gene; V was cut back by 4 bases and J by 1 base. Germline V CDR1 and CDR2: MGHRA, YSYEKL. The CDR3 sequence is 17 residues long. Here the CDR3 reads CASSPKAGQGNTGELFF. The CDR3 DNA reads TGCGCCAGCAGCCCCAAAGCGGGACAGGGGAACACCGGGGAGCTGTTTTTT.

J is TRBJ2-1 and V is TRBV7-9; 7 positions match TRBD1. CDR1 and CDR2 from the germline V gene are SEHNR and FQNEAQ (reference sequence). V was pared by 5 bases and J by 3 bases, with 10 bases of the junction left unmatched. This CDR3 is built from 16 residues. The CDR3 DNA reads TGTGCCAGCAGCCCGACAGGACAGGACCGCTACAATGAGCAGTTCTTC. Translating it yields CASSPTGQDRYNEQFF. Full variable domain (remainder filled in from reference TRBV7-9 and TRBJ2-1): DTGVSQNPRHKITKRGQNVTFRCDPISEHNRLYWYRQTLGQGPEFLTYFQNEAQLEKSRLLSDRFSAERPKGSFSTLEIQRTEQGDSAMYLCASSPTGQDRYNEQFFGPGTRLTVL.

The chain couples TRBV4-2 to TRBJ2-5, with 8 bases fitting TRBD2. The CDR3 length is 17 residues. Germline V gene sequence: CDR1 LGHNA, CDR2 YNFKEQ. The ends lost 4 bases at V and 2 bases at J; junction bases unmatched: 12. In DNA, the CDR3 is TGTGCCAGCAGCCGAGGGACTTTAGCGGGAATACAAGAGACCCAGTACTTC. Translation: CASSRGTLAGIQETQYF.

CDR3 protein: CASSSVTPQHF. The CDR3 DNA reads TGTGCCAGCAGTTCGGTTACGCCCCAGCATTTT. This sequence joins TRBV28 and TRBJ1-5, with unresolved D. The V gene's germline CDR1 is MDHEN and CDR2 SYDVKM. The CDR3 loop spans 11 amino acids. V dropped 4 bases and J dropped 9 bases, with 7 bases sitting between them.

The V and J genes are TRBV4-2 and TRBJ1-1; no clear D. Trimming pared 4 bases from V and 4 bases from J, leaving 10 bases between. There are 13 residues in the CDR3. Germline CDR1 is LGHNA and CDR2 is YNFKEQ. The CDR3 protein is CASSPTLTTEAFF. DNA for the CDR3: TGTGCCAGCAGCCCGACATTGACCACTGAAGCTTTCTTT.